Shown below are 6 T cell receptor beta chains from a single sample sequenced in a study of control samples from healthy donors and cancer patients. Profiling relied on immunoSEQ multiplex PCR, and the TCRdb table lists in-frame clones only, not all of them. The table lists 260,000 or so clones, over 75% of them singletons. Sequences were obtained from PBMCs. These receptors were collected from a woman aged 60-75 years with lung cancer.

The chain uses TRBV4-2 and TRBJ1-4; D not resolved. With 2 bases removed from V and 0 bases from J, the gap between germline ends came to 10 bases. This CDR3 contains 16 residues. Germline CDR1 and CDR2: LGHNA and YNFKEQ. The CDR3 DNA sequence: TGTGCCAGCAGCCAATCACTCCTCCCAACTAATGAAAAACTGTTTTTT. Protein: CASSQSLLPTNEKLFF.

This sequence joins TRBV19 and TRBJ2-1; the D gene is possibly TRBD2 (6 bases). CDR1 is LNHDA and CDR2 is SQIVND in the germline V gene (reference sequence). V was clipped by 1 base and J by 5 bases, with 9 bases between them. The CDR3 loop spans 14 amino acids. CDR3 sequence: CASSIVAVDNEQFF. CDR3 coding DNA: TGTGCCAGTAGTATAGTAGCGGTGGACAATGAGCAGTTCTTC.

V and J are TRBV5-1 and TRBJ2-7, with D perhaps given as TRBD1 or TRBD2 (6 bases each). Germline V CDR1 and CDR2: SGHRS, YFSETQ. CDR3 size: 16 residues. Trimming left V 4 bases short and J 1 base short, with 18 bases between. CDR3: CASSATIGGGSYEQYF. The CDR3, as DNA: TGCGCCAGCAGCGCAACCATCGGAGGGGGGTCCTACGAGCAGTACTTC.

This sequence joins TRBV7-9 and TRBJ2-5; D perhaps matches TRBD1 (6 bases). Germline V lookup: CDR1 SEHNR, CDR2 FQNEAQ (reference sequence). Trimming pared 0 bases from V and 7 bases from J, leaving 12 bases between. The CDR3 covers 14 residues. The CDR3 loop reads CASSLAPGQPTQYF. In DNA form, the CDR3 reads TGTGCCAGCAGCTTAGCACCAGGACAGCCGACCCAGTACTTC.

This chain connects TRBV3-1 (or the pseudogene TRBV3-2) to TRBJ2-3; 11 bases line up with TRBD1. CDR1 is LGHDT, CDR2 YNNKEL, per germline (reference sequence). This CDR3 has 17 amino acids. Unmatched junction bases numbered 9, after V lost 4 bases and J lost 3 bases. This CDR3 is CASSLRLGQGGTDTQYF. For the CDR3, the DNA is TGTGCCAGCAGCCTCCGCTTGGGACAGGGGGGGACAGATACGCAGTATTTT.

The chain has TRBV4-1 and TRBJ2-2; D remains ambiguous. The CDR3 has 13 residues. CDR1 and CDR2 from the germline V gene are MGHRA and YSYEKL. Trimming left V 3 bases short and J 5 bases short, with 7 bases between. The DNA for the CDR3 is TGCGCCAGCAGCCAGGAGTGGACCGGGGAGCTGTTTTTT. Translated, it gives CASSQEWTGELFF.